Reported below is one T cell receptor beta chain. This entry is derived from a study of control samples from healthy donors and cancer patients. CDR1 and CDR2 (germline): SGHVS, FQNEAQ. This CDR3 contains 14 residues. The germline V and J ends were trimmed by 5 bases and 2 bases, with 10 bases remaining between them. Measured with immunoSEQ multiplex PCR; TCRdb has only the in-frame clones, and not every one. The sample lists about 98,000 clones, approximately 78% occurring once. V usage is TRBV7-8 and J usage is TRBJ1-3; TRBD1 might be the D (6 bases). The sample was blood. The TCR was taken from a man in his 60s in good health. CDR3 coding DNA: TGTGCCAGCAGCCTCAGGGGTACTGGAAACACCATATATTTT. It codes for CASSLRGTGNTIYF.